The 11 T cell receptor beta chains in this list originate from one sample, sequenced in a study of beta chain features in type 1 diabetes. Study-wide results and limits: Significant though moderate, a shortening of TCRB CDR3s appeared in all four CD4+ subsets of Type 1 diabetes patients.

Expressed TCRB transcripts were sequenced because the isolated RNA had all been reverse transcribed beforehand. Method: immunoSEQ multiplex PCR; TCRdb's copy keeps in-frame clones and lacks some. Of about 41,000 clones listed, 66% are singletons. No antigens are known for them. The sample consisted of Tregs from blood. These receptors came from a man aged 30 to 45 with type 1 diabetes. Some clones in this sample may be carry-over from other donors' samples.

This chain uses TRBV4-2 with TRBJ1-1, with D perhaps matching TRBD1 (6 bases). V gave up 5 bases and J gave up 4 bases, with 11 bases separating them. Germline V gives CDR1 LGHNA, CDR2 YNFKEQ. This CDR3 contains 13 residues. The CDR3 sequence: CASSGFRGTEAFF. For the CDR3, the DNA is TGTGCCAGCAGCGGGTTCAGGGGCACTGAAGCTTTCTTT.

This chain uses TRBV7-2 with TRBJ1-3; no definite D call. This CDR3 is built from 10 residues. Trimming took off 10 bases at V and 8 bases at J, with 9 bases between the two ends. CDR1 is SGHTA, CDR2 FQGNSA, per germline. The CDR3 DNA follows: TGTGCCACGGGGAGGGACACCATATATTTT. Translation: CATGRDTIYF. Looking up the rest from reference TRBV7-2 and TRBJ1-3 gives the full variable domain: GAGVSQSPSNKVTEKGKDVELRCDPISGHTALYWYRQSLGQGLEFLIYFQGNSAPDKSGLPSDRFSAERTGGSVSTLTIQRTQQEDSAVYLCATGRDTIYFGEGSWLTVV.

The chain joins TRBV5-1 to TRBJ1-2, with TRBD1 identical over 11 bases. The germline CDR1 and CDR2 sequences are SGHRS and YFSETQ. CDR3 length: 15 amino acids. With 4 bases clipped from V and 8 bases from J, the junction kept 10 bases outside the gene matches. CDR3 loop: CASSPGQGVIYGYTF. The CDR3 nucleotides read TGCGCCAGCAGCCCGGGACAGGGGGTAATCTACGGCTACACCTTC.

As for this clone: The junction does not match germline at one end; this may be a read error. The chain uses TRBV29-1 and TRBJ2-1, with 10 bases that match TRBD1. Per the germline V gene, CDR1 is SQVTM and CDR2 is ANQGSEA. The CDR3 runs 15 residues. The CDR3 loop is CSVEDRQGAYNEQFF. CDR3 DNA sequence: TGCAGCGTTGAAGATCGACAGGGGGCCTATAATGAGCAGTTCTTC.

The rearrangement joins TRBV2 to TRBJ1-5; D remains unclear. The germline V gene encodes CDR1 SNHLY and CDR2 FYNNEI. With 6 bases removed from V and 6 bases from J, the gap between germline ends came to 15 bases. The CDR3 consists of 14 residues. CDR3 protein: CASRLLGGSQPQHF. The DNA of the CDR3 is TGTGCCAGCAGATTGTTGGGAGGGTCTCAGCCCCAGCATTTT.

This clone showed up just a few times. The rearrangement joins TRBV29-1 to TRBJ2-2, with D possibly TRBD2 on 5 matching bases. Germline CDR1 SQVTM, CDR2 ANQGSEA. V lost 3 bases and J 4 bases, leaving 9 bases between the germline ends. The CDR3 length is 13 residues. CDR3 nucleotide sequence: TGCAGCGTTGAGCGGGCTCTCACCGGGGAGCTGTTTTTT. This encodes CSVERALTGELFF.

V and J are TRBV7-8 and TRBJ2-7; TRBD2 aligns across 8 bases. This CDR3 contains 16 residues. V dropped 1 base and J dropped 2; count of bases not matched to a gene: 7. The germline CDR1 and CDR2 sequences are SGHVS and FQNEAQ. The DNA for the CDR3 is TGTGCCAGCAGCTTAGTCCTCGCGGGGGGCCCCTACGAGCAGTACTTC. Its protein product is CASSLVLAGGPYEQYF.

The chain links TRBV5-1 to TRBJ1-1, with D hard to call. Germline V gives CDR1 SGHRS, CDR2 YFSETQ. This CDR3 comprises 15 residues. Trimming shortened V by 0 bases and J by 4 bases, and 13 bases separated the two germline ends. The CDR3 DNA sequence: TGCGCCAGCAGCTTGGAACCCCGGGTTGGCACTGAAGCTTTCTTT. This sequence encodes CASSLEPRVGTEAFF.

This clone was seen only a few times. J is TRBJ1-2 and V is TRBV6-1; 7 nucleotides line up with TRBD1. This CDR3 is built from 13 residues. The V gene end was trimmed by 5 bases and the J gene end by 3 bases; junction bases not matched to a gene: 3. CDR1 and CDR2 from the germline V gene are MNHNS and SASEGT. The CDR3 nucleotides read TGTGCCAGCAGTAAAACAGGGGACTATGGCTACACCTTC. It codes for CASSKTGDYGYTF.

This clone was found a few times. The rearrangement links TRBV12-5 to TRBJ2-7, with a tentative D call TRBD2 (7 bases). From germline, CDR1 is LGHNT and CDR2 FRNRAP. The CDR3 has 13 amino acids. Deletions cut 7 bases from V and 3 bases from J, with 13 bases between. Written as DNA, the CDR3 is TGTGCTAGTGACTGGGGAGGGGGCTACGAGCAGTACTTC. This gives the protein CASDWGGGYEQYF. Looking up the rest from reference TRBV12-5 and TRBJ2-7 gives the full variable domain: DARVTQTPRHKVTEMGQEVTMRCQPILGHNTVFWYRQTMMQGLELLAYFRNRAPLDDSGMPKDRFSAEMPDATLATLKIQPSEPRDSAVYFCASDWGGGYEQYFGPGTRLTVT.

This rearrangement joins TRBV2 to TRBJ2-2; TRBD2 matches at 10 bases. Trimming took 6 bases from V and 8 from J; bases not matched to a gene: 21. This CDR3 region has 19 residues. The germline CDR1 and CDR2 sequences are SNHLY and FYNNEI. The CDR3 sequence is CASRLGLAGALVQRGELFF. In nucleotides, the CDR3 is TGTGCCAGCAGGCTCGGCCTAGCGGGGGCCCTCGTCCAGAGGGGGGAGCTGTTTTTT.